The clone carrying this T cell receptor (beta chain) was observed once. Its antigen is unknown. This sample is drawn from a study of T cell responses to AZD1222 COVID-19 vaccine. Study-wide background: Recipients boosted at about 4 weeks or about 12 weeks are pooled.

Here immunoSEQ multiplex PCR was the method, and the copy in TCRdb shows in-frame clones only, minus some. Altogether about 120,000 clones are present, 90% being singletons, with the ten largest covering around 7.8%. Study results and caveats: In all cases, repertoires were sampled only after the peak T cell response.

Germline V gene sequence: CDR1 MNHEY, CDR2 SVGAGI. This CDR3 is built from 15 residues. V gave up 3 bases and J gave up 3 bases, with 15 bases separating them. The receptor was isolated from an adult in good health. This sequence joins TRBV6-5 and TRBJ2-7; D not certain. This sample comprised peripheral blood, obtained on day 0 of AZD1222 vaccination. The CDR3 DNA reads TGTGCCAGCAGTTATAGGTCCCTCGCCGACTACGAGCAGTACTTC. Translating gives CASSYRSLADYEQYF.